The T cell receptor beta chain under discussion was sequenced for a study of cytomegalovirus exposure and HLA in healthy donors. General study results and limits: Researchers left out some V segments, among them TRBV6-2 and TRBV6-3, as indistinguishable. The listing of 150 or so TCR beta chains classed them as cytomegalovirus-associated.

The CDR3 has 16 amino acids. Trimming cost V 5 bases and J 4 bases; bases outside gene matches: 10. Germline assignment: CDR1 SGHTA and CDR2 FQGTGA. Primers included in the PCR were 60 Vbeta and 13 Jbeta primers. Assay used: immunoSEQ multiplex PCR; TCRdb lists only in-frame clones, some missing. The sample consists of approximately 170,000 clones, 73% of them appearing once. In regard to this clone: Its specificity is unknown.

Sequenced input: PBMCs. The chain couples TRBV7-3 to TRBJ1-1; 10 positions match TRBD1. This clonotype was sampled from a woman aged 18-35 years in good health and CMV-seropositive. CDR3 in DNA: TGTGCCAGCAGCCCAACGGGACAGGGGCCCCTCACTGAAGCTTTCTTT. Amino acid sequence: CASSPTGQGPLTEAFF.